This T cell receptor (beta chain) was observed in a study of blood T cell repertoires in COVID-19. Germline-derived CDR1 and CDR2 are SGHTA and FQGNSA. The CDR3 extends over 15 amino acids. Trimming took 5 bases from V and 0 from J, leaving 14 bases between them. The protocol was immunoSEQ multiplex PCR, while the TCRdb copy is restricted to in-frame clones and leaves out a portion. The table lists approximately 200,000 clones, 80% to 90% of them singletons, with 2.9% in the top ten. The source of this sequence is a man aged 50-59 years who had recovered from COVID-19. The rearrangement uses TRBV7-2 and TRBJ2-7; D perhaps matches TRBD2 (5 bases). Sample: peripheral blood. CDR3 bases: TGTGCCAGCAGCCAGTACGAGCGGAGCTCCTACGAGCAGTACTTC. This sequence encodes CASSQYERSSYEQYF.